The clone carrying this TCR beta chain was seen at least ten times. Trimming took off 0 bases at V and 7 bases at J, with 16 bases between the two ends. The V gene's germline CDR1 is SGHRS and CDR2 YFSETQ. CDR3 length: 15 amino acids. The data stem from a study of response to subunit inactivated influenza vaccine. TCRdb called the RT-PCR reads again in MiXCR, with one record for every CDR3 protein. The sample comprises just under 250,000 distinct CDR3 sequences, 10% to 15% of which are singletons, and approximately 7.8% rests with the top ten. The chain has TRBV5-1 and TRBJ1-1; D perhaps matches TRBD1 (5 bases). The clonotype originates from a man aged 45-65 years who received an inactivated influenza vaccine. Sequencing was performed on non-naive T cells sorted from PBMCs, taken 14 days before vaccination. Here the CDR3 DNA reads TGCGCCAGCAGCTTGGGAGGGGCGCGGTCGTTTGAAGCTTTCTTT. It yields the protein CASSLGGARSFEAFF.